This passage covers 28 T cell receptor beta chains from one sample sequenced in a study of graft-versus-host responses after intestinal transplantation. Repertoires were generated with immunoSEQ multiplex PCR, while TCRdb's copy carries only in-frame clones and drops some. The table lists more than 85,000 clones, approximately 80% of them singletons. These receptors' antigens are unknown. The source was unstimulated CD4+ T cells sorted from spleen or lymph node cells, collected before intestinal transplant. The source of these receptors is a human donor who received an intestinal transplant.

J is TRBJ2-3 and V is TRBV28; 10 positions agree with TRBD2. The CDR3 extends over 16 amino acids. The germline V gene has CDR1 MDHEN and CDR2 SYDVKM. The V segment lost 5 bases and the J segment 2 bases; nucleotides outside the gene matches: 7. This CDR3 reads CASSPAAGGPTDTQYF. For the CDR3, the DNA is TGTGCCAGCAGTCCGGCAGCGGGAGGGCCCACAGATACGCAGTATTTT.

The rearrangement uses TRBV18 and TRBJ1-5; D is perhaps TRBD1 (6 bases). Germline CDR1 reads KGHSH; CDR2 reads LQKENI. V lost 2 bases and J lost 6, with 14 bases in between. The CDR3 extends over 15 amino acids. The CDR3 bases are TGTGCCAGCTCACCAATGACAGGAAGGGTTCAGCCCCAGCATTTT. It codes for CASSPMTGRVQPQHF.

This chain joins TRBV5-4 and TRBJ2-3; 8 bases fit TRBD1. The CDR3 runs 16 residues. With 3 bases clipped from V and 0 bases from J, the junction kept 6 bases outside the gene matches. Germline V gene data show CDR1 as SGHNT and CDR2 as YYREEE (reference sequence). The CDR3 DNA follows: TGTGCCAGCAGCTGGATCCGGACAGGGAGCACAGATACGCAGTATTTT. This codes for CASSWIRTGSTDTQYF.

This chain joins TRBV5-1 and TRBJ1-2; 10 nucleotides match TRBD1. Losses at the gene ends were 3 bases for V and 3 bases for J; bases not matched to a gene: 8. Per the germline V gene, CDR1 is SGHRS and CDR2 is YFSETQ. CDR3 size: 16 residues. CDR3 in amino acids: CASSSDPGTGDYGYTF. The CDR3 DNA reads TGCGCCAGCAGCTCGGATCCCGGGACAGGGGACTATGGCTACACCTTC.

The V gene is TRBV7-9, the J gene TRBJ2-1; D unresolved. Germline V gene sequence: CDR1 SEHNR, CDR2 FQNEAQ (reference sequence). CDR3 size: 14 residues. The germline V and J ends were trimmed by 1 base and 2 bases, with 6 bases remaining between them. CDR3: CASSLGAAYNEQFF. DNA for the CDR3: TGTGCCAGCAGCTTAGGGGCTGCCTACAATGAGCAGTTCTTC.

This rearrangement joins TRBV27 to TRBJ2-7; 7 bases map to TRBD1. Germline V gene data show CDR1 as MNHEY and CDR2 as SMNVEV (reference sequence). The CDR3 extends over 13 amino acids. V lost 2 bases and J lost 4; bases outside the gene matches: 2. Here the CDR3 DNA reads TGTGCCAGCAGTTTAGAACAGGGGTACGAGCAGTACTTC. Translating it yields CASSLEQGYEQYF.

The chain is built from TRBV5-4 and TRBJ2-2; TRBD2 matches at 7 bases. Germline CDR1 and CDR2: SGHNT and YYREEE (reference sequence). V lost 4 bases and J lost 1; bases outside the gene matches: 7. The CDR3 runs 16 residues. The CDR3 nucleotides read TGTGCCAGCAGCAGGGGAGCTAGCGGGAACACCGGGGAGCTGTTTTTT. Translated: CASSRGASGNTGELFF.

This clone came up once. The CDR3 is CASSVEGHTNQPQHF. CDR3 in DNA: TGTGCCAGCAGTGTCGAGGGACACACCAATCAGCCCCAGCATTTT. The rearrangement joins TRBV2 to TRBJ1-5, with D perhaps TRBD1 (6 bases). V lost 4 bases and J 3 bases, leaving 13 bases between the germline ends. The CDR3 length is 15 residues. Per the germline V gene, CDR1 is SNHLY and CDR2 is FYNNEI.

The chain couples TRBV11-2 to TRBJ2-1, with D perhaps TRBD2 (6 bases). Trimming took 2 bases from V and 4 from J, leaving 6 bases between them. The germline CDR1 and CDR2 sequences are SGHAT and FQNNGV. CDR3 length: 13 amino acids. Written as DNA, the CDR3 is TGTGCCAGCAGCTTACGGGAGTACAATGAGCAGTTCTTC. It yields the protein CASSLREYNEQFF.

The count of this clone is one. V is TRBV18 and J is TRBJ1-1; 10 nucleotides line up with TRBD1. This CDR3 has 15 residues. Germline V gene sequence: CDR1 KGHSH, CDR2 LQKENI. Trimming at V came to 6 bases and at J to 4 bases, leaving 8 bases not matched to a gene. The CDR3 loop reads CASSQNRDRGTEAFF. CDR3 bases: TGTGCCAGCTCGCAGAACCGGGACAGGGGCACTGAAGCTTTCTTT.

The V and J genes are TRBV19 and TRBJ2-7; a possible D gene is TRBD1 (6 bases). Germline CDR1 and CDR2: LNHDA and SQIVND (reference sequence). The CDR3 loop spans 14 amino acids. The ends were cut back, 3 bases at V and 8 bases at J, with 17 bases in the middle. CDR3 protein: CASSIVQGADKQYF. The CDR3 DNA is TGTGCCAGTAGTATTGTACAGGGAGCGGACAAGCAGTACTTC. The full variable domain, with the rest looked up from reference TRBV19 and TRBJ2-7, is DGGITQSPKYLFRKEGQNVTLSCEQNLNHDAMYWYRQDPGQGLRLIYYSQIVNDFQKGDIAEGYSVSREKKESFPLTVTSAQKNPTAFYLCASSIVQGADKQYFGPGTRLTVT.

The rearrangement links TRBV7-2 to TRBJ2-5; TRBD1 agrees at 7 bases. The germline V gene encodes CDR1 SGHTA and CDR2 FQGNSA. There are 16 residues in the CDR3. J was trimmed by 5 bases and V by 5 bases; bases with no gene match: 14. The CDR3 DNA follows: TGTGCCAGCAGCCGTTCCGGACAGGCCCTACCGGAGACCCAGTACTTC. Protein sequence: CASSRSGQALPETQYF.

The chain couples TRBV5-1 to TRBJ2-5; TRBD2 matches 9 bases. Germline CDR1 and CDR2: SGHRS and YFSETQ. V dropped 5 bases and J dropped 4; count of bases not matched to a gene: 3. The CDR3 loop spans 13 amino acids. The CDR3 protein is CASSFSGGETQYF. The CDR3 nucleotides read TGCGCCAGCAGTTTTAGCGGGGGAGAGACCCAGTACTTC.

The rearrangement links TRBV5-4 to TRBJ1-2; D unclear. Per the germline V gene, CDR1 is SGHNT and CDR2 is YYREEE (reference sequence). V lost 0 bases to trimming and J lost 1 base, with 7 bases between them. CDR3 size: 14 residues. The chain's CDR3 is CASSLVGVNYGYTF. CDR3 sequence (DNA): TGTGCCAGCAGCTTGGTCGGGGTTAACTATGGCTACACCTTC.

The rearrangement joins TRBV28 to TRBJ2-1, with D perhaps TRBD2 (6 bases). CDR1 is MDHEN and CDR2 is SYDVKM in the germline V gene. Trimming removed 3 bases at V and 12 bases at J, with 18 bases between. The CDR3 length is 14 residues. The CDR3 DNA sequence: TGTGCCAGCAGTTTGGAGGGGAGTGAGAGGGGGCAGTTCTTC. Translated, it gives CASSLEGSERGQFF.

The chain employs TRBV27 and TRBJ1-1; a weak D match, TRBD1 (6 bases). The V gene lost 6 bases and the J gene lost 5 bases, with 16 bases spanning the gap. Germline values: CDR1 MNHEY, CDR2 SMNVEV (reference sequence). CDR3 length: 14 residues. CDR3 loop: CASRFYRVGTEAFF. The CDR3 bases are TGTGCCAGCAGGTTTTACAGGGTGGGGACTGAAGCTTTCTTT.

This chain joins TRBV25-1 and TRBJ2-7, with a possible D match to TRBD1 (6 bases). Trimming pared 6 bases from V and 5 bases from J, leaving 14 bases between. This CDR3 has 13 residues. CDR1 and CDR2 from the germline V gene are MGHDK and SYGVNS. The CDR3 bases are TGTGCCAGCAGCGATGGACAGCAGCACGAGCAGTACTTC. Protein: CASSDGQQHEQYF.

This clone was counted a single time. An end of the junction differs from the germline gene, which may be a read error. V and J are TRBV11-2 and TRBJ1-2; 7 bases line up with TRBD1. The CDR3 has 12 amino acids. In germline, CDR1 is SGHAT, CDR2 FQNNGV. This chain's CDR3 is CASSQLQGREAF. CDR3 coding DNA: TGTGCCAGCAGCCAGCTACAGGGGCGCGAGGCCTTC.

This clone is classed as medium-sized (0.01 to 0.1%). J is TRBJ1-6 and V is TRBV28, with a possible D match to TRBD1 (5 bases). The V gene's germline CDR1 is MDHEN and CDR2 SYDVKM. This CDR3 has 13 residues. Trimming took off 4 bases at V and 10 bases at J, with 11 bases between the two ends. In nucleotides, the CDR3 is TGTGCCAGCAGTTGGCCAGGGAAATCACCCCTCCACTTT. This translates into CASSWPGKSPLHF.

The chain uses TRBV10-3 and TRBJ2-2; 8 nucleotides align to TRBD1. In germline, CDR1 is ENHRY, CDR2 SYGVKD. The V gene end was trimmed by 5 bases and the J gene end by 1 base; junction bases not matched to a gene: 3. This CDR3 is 15 amino acids long. The DNA for the CDR3 is TGTGCCATCAGTATGGACAGGGAGAACACCGGGGAGCTGTTTTTT. Its translation is CAISMDRENTGELFF.

V gene TRBV18 combines with J gene TRBJ2-7; possible D gene TRBD1, 6 bases. CDR3 size: 14 residues. Trimming stripped 6 bases from V and 6 bases from J, with 18 bases between. CDR1 and CDR2 from the germline V gene are KGHSH and LQKENI. The CDR3 DNA reads TGTGCCAGCTCCGAGGGGGTCGTAACTGGCGAGCAGTACTTC. Translating it yields CASSEGVVTGEQYF.

The V call is TRBV30, the J call TRBJ1-1; no clear D gene. Between the trimmed V and J ends, which lost 5 bases and 0 bases, there was a span of 10 bases. The CDR3 has 13 residues. From germline, CDR1 is GTSNPN and CDR2 SVGIG (reference sequence). The CDR3 DNA sequence: TGTGCCTGGGACGGCGGGATGAACACTGAAGCTTTCTTT. This translates into CAWDGGMNTEAFF.

This clone was seen a single time. The gene calls are TRBV7-2 and TRBJ2-1; the match to TRBD1 covers 8 bases. V was clipped by 5 bases and J by 7 bases; unmatched bases: 10. The CDR3 length is 15 residues. From germline, CDR1 is SGHTA and CDR2 FQGNSA. The CDR3 DNA follows: TGTGCCAGCAGCCGGCGGACAGGGACAAAGAATGAGCAGTTCTTC. Its translation is CASSRRTGTKNEQFF.

This chain links TRBV27 with TRBJ2-7, with 7 positions matching TRBD1. From germline, CDR1 is MNHEY and CDR2 SMNVEV (reference sequence). Trimming at V came to 3 bases and at J to 6 bases, leaving 14 bases not matched to a gene. The CDR3 is made up of 16 amino acids. The CDR3 region has the DNA TGTGCCAGCAGTTTCAAGGCACATCGACAGGGCTCCGAGCAGTACTTC. Protein product: CASSFKAHRQGSEQYF.

The chain uses TRBV19 and TRBJ1-5, with a tentative D call TRBD1 (5 bases). V lost 5 bases, J lost 2 bases, and 13 bases lay in between. Germline V CDR1 and CDR2: LNHDA, SQIVND (reference sequence). The CDR3 totals 15 residues. CDR3 loop: CASSLSTAGNQPQHF. The CDR3 nucleotides read TGTGCCAGTAGTTTATCGACAGCTGGCAATCAGCCCCAGCATTTT.

The V and J genes are TRBV6-5 and TRBJ2-5; TRBD1 matches 7 bases. Gene TRBJ2-7 matches the end of the DNA better, so the J call may be wrong. Germline CDR1 MNHEY, CDR2 SVGAGI. The CDR3 is 13 amino acids. The CDR3 loop is CASSDRASYEQYF. CDR3 sequence (DNA): TGTGCCAGCAGCGACAGGGCCTCCTACGAGCAGTACTTC.

CDR3 DNA sequence: TGCGCCAGCAGCCAAGATCGGGAGGGCTCAGATACGCAGTATTTT. Its protein is CASSQDREGSDTQYF. The rearrangement links TRBV4-1 to TRBJ2-3, with 8 bases identical to TRBD2. Germline lookup yields CDR1 MGHRA and CDR2 YSYEKL. The CDR3 is 15 residues long. Trimming cost V 0 bases and J 4 bases; bases outside gene matches: 3.

The chain joins TRBV11-2 to TRBJ2-1; D possibly corresponds to TRBD2 (5 bases). CDR1 and CDR2 (germline): SGHAT, FQNNGV. Trimming cost V 0 bases and J 1 base, with 10 bases left between them. The CDR3 sequence is 16 residues long. For the CDR3, the DNA is TGTGCCAGCAGCTTAGAGAGTAGAGGGTCCTACAATGAGCAGTTCTTC. Protein sequence: CASSLESRGSYNEQFF.